The T cell receptor (beta chain) described here comes from a study of T-cell reconstitution after alpha-beta-depleted transplantation in children. Study outcomes and limitations: Surviving recipient T cells and thymic progenitors produced the high day-60 TCRbeta diversity seen in some patients.

Only a few counts were recorded for this clonotype. What it binds is not known. The CDR3 is 13 amino acids. Germline V gene sequence: CDR1 SGHKS, CDR2 YYEKEE (reference sequence). Trimming took 3 bases from V and 1 from J, leaving 5 bases between them. Unique molecular identifiers were used to barcode this TCRbeta library. TCRdb recomputed calls from the PCR reads with MiXCR, one row per CDR3 protein. This table holds about 290,000 distinct CDR3 sequences, around 9.1% found once. This receptor was taken from a boy younger than two with acute myeloid leukemia, due to receive a stem cell transplant. J is TRBJ1-5 and V is TRBV5-5; no clear D. The material was PBMCs, obtained before TCRalphabeta/CD19-depleted stem cell transplant. The CDR3 loop is CASSSWSNQPQHF. CDR3 bases: TGTGCCAGCAGCTCATGGAGCAATCAGCCCCAGCATTTT.